The T cell receptor (beta chain) under discussion was sequenced for a study of blood T cell repertoires in COVID-19. The wider study: T cells, B-cell-depleted T cells, or PBMCs supplied cDNA or gDNA.

Source study methods: Cell counts per sample came from amplifying reference gene primers. TCRdb's copy holds only in-frame clones and misses some; the assay was immunoSEQ multiplex PCR. V and J calls and clone size follow that table, whereas D and trimming were derived from the DNA. This sample has 150,000 to 200,000 clones, with approximately 83% found just once. The sequenced sample consisted of peripheral blood. This clonotype originated in a human donor with active or convalescent COVID-19. The donor label of this sample is uncertain.

For the CDR3, the DNA is TGTGCCAGTAGACTGAGTAATAATACCCCCCCCACCGGGTCGAGCTCCTACAATGAGCAGTTCTTC. This translates into CASRLSNNTPPTGSSSYNEQFF. The rearrangement joins TRBV19 to TRBJ2-1, with D hard to call. The ends were cut back, 6 bases at V and 0 bases at J, with 33 bases in the middle. Germline CDR1 and CDR2: LNHDA and SQIVND (reference sequence). The CDR3 is 22 amino acids.